The 2 T cell receptor beta chains listed next were all sequenced from one sample in a study of blood T cell repertoires in COVID-19 (dated by TCRdb to 2020 to 2022). Receptor amplification or capture employed the immunoSEQ multiplex PCR assay. In its TCRdb copy, this immuneACCESS table keeps in-frame sequences only and misses some clones. Where compared with another copy, unresolved V genes explain less than half of these, and the others have no known cause. Present in this sample are 70,000 to 95,000 clones, about 90% of which were seen just once. Less than 3.5% of the sample is held by the ten biggest clonotypes. Sequences were obtained from peripheral blood. The receptors were gathered from a man aged 50 to 60 with COVID-19, enrolled during active disease.

The chain uses TRBV5-1 and TRBJ2-2; D gene ambiguous. CDR3 length equals 16 residues. V was trimmed by 4 bases and J by 0 bases, leaving 13 bases between them. Per germline, CDR1 SGHRS and CDR2 YFSETQ. CDR3 region: CASSQRISANTGELFF. For the CDR3, the DNA is TGCGCCAGCAGCCAACGGATAAGCGCGAACACCGGGGAGCTGTTTTTT.

This clone was seen just once. This chain joins TRBV27 and TRBJ2-3; perhaps TRBD2 as D (6 bases). Trimming took 5 bases from V and 3 from J, leaving 18 bases between them. This CDR3 is 16 amino acids long. Germline lookup yields CDR1 MNHEY and CDR2 SMNVEV (reference sequence). The CDR3 bases are TGTGCCAGCAGTACTACTCGGGACTTCCCGACAGATACGCAGTATTTT. Translating it yields CASSTTRDFPTDTQYF.